This TCR beta chain came from a study of vaccination effects on CD4 cells after COVID-19. Prior to sequencing, the ViraFEST assay stimulated PBMC with viral peptide pools, which expanded the antigen-specific CD4+ T cells. At the end of about 10 days of culture, CD4+ T cells were isolated. None of the vaccinated had previously contracted SARS-CoV-2, and their nucleocapsid antibodies tested negative. Turning to this clone: Its target is unknown.

This CDR3 has 17 residues. V lost 3 bases and J lost 3; bases outside the gene matches: 8. From germline, CDR1 is LNHDA and CDR2 SQIVND (reference sequence). Repertoires were generated with immunoSEQ multiplex PCR, while TCRdb's copy carries only in-frame clones and drops some. This table has around 66,000 clones, around three quarters appearing once. The sample was CD4+ T cells from PBMCs cultured with HCoV-OC43 spike peptides, taken before COVID-19 vaccination. Subset defined: HCoV-OC43 spike overlapping peptide pool stimulation. V usage is TRBV19 and J usage is TRBJ1-2; 12 bases are a match to TRBD1. The receptor's source is a human donor who received a COVID-19 vaccine. Written as DNA, the CDR3 is TGTGCCAGTAGTATGTCCCGGGACAGGGGGCTTTACTATGGCTACACCTTC. Protein product: CASSMSRDRGLYYGYTF.